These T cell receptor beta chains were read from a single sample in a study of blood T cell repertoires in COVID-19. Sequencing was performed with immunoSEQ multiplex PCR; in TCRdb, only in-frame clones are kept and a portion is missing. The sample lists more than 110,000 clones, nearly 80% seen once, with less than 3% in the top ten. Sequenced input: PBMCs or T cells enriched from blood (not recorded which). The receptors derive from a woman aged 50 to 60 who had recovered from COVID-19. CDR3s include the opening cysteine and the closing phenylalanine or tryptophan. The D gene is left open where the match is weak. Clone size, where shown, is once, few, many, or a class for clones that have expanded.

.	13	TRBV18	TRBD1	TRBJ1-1	TGTGCCAGCTCACCAGGACAGGGGACTGAAGCTTTCTTT	CASSPGQGTEAFF
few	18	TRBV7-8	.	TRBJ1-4	TGTGCCAGCAGTTCACTTTGGACGGGGGGGGCGCGTAATGAAAAACTGTTTTTT	CASSSLWTGGARNEKLFF
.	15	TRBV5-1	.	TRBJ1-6	TGCGCCAGCAAGAAAAACAGGGAGTATAATTCACCCCTCCACTTT	CASKKNREYNSPLHF
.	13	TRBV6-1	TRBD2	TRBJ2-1	TGTGCCAGCAGTGAAACCACTAGCGGGAGTGGGTTCTTC	CASSETTSGSGFF
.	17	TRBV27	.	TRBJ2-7	TGTGCCAGCAGTTTAGCCCCGCCTAGCTGGAGCTCCTACGAGCAGTACTTC	CASSLAPPSWSSYEQYF
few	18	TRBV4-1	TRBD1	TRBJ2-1	TGCGCCAGCAGCCAACTATCATTAGGGACAGGTTCCTACAATGAGCAGTTCTTC	CASSQLSLGTGSYNEQFF
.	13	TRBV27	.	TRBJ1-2	TGTGCCAGCAGTTTAAAGGGGAACTATGGCTACACCTTC	CASSLKGNYGYTF
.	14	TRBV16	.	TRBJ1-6	TGTGCCAGCAGCCAGGCAGGGAACAATTCACCCCTCCACTTT	CASSQAGNNSPLHF
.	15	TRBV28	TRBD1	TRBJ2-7	TGTGCCAGCAGTTACCACCGGGACAGCACCTACGAGCAGTACTTC	CASSYHRDSTYEQYF
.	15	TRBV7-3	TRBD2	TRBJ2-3	TGTGCCAGCAGCCGAAGGAGCGGGGGCACAGATACGCAGTATTTT	CASSRRSGGTDTQYF
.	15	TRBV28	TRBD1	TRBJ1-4	TGTGCCAGCACCCCGGGACAGGCAACTAATGAAAAACTGTTTTTT	CASTPGQATNEKLFF
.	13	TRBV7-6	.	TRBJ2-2	TGTGCCAGCGGAGGGGCGTTGGCCGGGGAGCTGTTTTTT	CASGGALAGELFF
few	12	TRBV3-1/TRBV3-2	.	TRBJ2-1	TGTGCCAGCAGCATACAGGGCAATGAGCAGTTCTTC	CASSIQGNEQFF
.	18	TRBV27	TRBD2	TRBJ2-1	TGTGCCAGCAGTTTATCGGCCACTACTAGCGGGAGGGCCAATGAGCAGTTCTTC	CASSLSATTSGRANEQFF
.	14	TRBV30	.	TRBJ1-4	TGTGCCTGGAGCCCTGGGGCCAACAATGAAAAACTGTTTTTT	CAWSPGANNEKLFF
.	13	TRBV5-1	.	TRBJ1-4	TGCGCCAGCAGCTTGGAAGGGGCGGAAAAACTGTTTTTT	CASSLEGAEKLFF
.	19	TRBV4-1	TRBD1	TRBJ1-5	TGCGCCAGCAGCCATTTACAGGGGCCCTGGGCTGGGGGCAATCAGCCCCAGCATTTT	CASSHLQGPWAGGNQPQHF
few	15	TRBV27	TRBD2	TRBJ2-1	TGTGCCAGCAGTTTAGTAGCGGGGGGCTCCAATGAGCAGTTCTTC	CASSLVAGGSNEQFF
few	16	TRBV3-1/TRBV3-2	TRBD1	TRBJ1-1	TGTGCCAGCAGCCAAGCCGGGACAGTTTCGAACACTGAAGCTTTCTTT	CASSQAGTVSNTEAFF
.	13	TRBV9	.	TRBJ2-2	TGTGCCAGCAGCGTAACGGGAGACGGGGAGCTGTTTTTT	CASSVTGDGELFF
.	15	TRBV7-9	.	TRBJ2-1	TGTGCCAGCAGCCCCGGGATGGAACGCGTGGATGAGCAGTTCTTC	CASSPGMERVDEQFF
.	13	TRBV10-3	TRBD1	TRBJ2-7	TGTGCCATTTCCATTACAGGGGCCGGCGAGCAGTACTTC	CAISITGAGEQYF
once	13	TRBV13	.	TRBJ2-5	TGTGCCAGCAGCCTGGGCACAGGGGAGACCCAGTACTTC	CASSLGTGETQYF
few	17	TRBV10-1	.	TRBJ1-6	TGCGCCAGCGTAGTCCAAGCCAGGGGATTGTCAAATTCACCCCTCCACTTT	CASVVQARGLSNSPLHF
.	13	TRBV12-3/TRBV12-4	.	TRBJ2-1	TGTGCCAGCAGTTTTGCGGCATACAATGAGCAGTTCTTC	CASSFAAYNEQFF
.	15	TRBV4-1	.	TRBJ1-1	TGCGCCAGCAGCCAAGCCCCAGGTTCGAACACTGAAGCTTTCTTT	CASSQAPGSNTEAFF
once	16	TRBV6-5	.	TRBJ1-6	TGTGCCAGCAGTTACCACGGGGGGAATCGGAATTCACCCCTCCACTTT	CASSYHGGNRNSPLHF
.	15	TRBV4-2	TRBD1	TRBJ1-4	TGTGCCAGCAGCCAACAGACAGGGCGACGGGAAAAACTGTTTTTT	CASSQQTGRREKLFF
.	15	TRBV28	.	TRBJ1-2	TGTGCCAGCAGTTTACCCCCTCTCGGGATCTATGGCTACACCTTC	CASSLPPLGIYGYTF
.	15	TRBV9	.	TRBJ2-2	TGTGCCAGCAGCGTAGTACAGGGGACTGACGGGGAGCTGTTTTTT	CASSVVQGTDGELFF
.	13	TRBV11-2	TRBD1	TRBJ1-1	TGTGCCAGCAGCCGACAGGGTGACACTGAAGCTTTCTTT	CASSRQGDTEAFF
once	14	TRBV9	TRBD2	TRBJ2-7	TGTGCCAGCAGCGGGACTAGCGGTTCCTACGAGCAGTACTTC	CASSGTSGSYEQYF
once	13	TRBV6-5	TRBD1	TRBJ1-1	TGTGCCAGCTCAGGGGGCCGGTACACTGAAGCTTTCTTT	CASSGGRYTEAFF
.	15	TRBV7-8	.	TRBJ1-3	TGTGCCAGCAGCTTAGATAGGGGGTCTGGAAACACCATATATTTT	CASSLDRGSGNTIYF
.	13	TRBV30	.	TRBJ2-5	TGTGCCTGGAGTGTTAACAGGGACGAGACCCAGTACTTC	CAWSVNRDETQYF
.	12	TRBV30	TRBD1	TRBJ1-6	TGTGCCTGCACAGGGGAGAATTCACCCCTCCACTTT	CACTGENSPLHF
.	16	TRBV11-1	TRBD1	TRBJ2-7	TGTGCCAGCAGCCTCATGGGGGCCGGGACAGGGCACGAGCAGTACTTC	CASSLMGAGTGHEQYF
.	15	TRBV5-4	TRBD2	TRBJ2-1	TGTGCCAGCAGCCTAGGACTAGCGTCCTACAATGAGCAGTTCTTC	CASSLGLASYNEQFF
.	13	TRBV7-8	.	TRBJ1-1	TGTGCCAGCAGCTTTGGGCCCTCGGTTGAAGCTTTCTTT	CASSFGPSVEAFF
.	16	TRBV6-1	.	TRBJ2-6	TGTGCCAGCAGTGATGACTCTCGCTCTGGGGCCAACGTCCTGACTTTC	CASSDDSRSGANVLTF
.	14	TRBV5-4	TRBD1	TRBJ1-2	TGTGCCAGCAGCACCCGACAGGGAGTCGAAGGCTACACCTTC	CASSTRQGVEGYTF
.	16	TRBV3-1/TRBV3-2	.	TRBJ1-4	TGTGCCAGCAGCCAAGATACGGCTAGAGCTCGTGAAAAACTGTTTTTT	CASSQDTARAREKLFF
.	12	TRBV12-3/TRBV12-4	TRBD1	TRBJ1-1	TGTGCCAGCGGAGACAGGGGTAGAGAAGCTTTCTTT	CASGDRGREAFF
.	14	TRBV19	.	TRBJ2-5	TGTGCCAGTAGTATAGGTTCGGGGGAAGAGACCCAGTACTTC	CASSIGSGEETQYF
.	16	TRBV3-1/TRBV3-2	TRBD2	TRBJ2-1	TGTGCCAGCAGCCACCGGAGCGGGAGCTCCTACAATGAGCAGTTCTTC	CASSHRSGSSYNEQFF
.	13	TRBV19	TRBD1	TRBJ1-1	TGTGCCATCAGACAGGGGCTGAACACTGAAGCTTTCTTT	CAIRQGLNTEAFF
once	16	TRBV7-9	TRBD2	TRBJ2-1	TGTGCCAGCAGACGACTAGCCCTGAGCTCCTACAATGAGCAGTTCTTC	CASRRLALSSYNEQFF
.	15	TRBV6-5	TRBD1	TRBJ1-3	TGTGCCAGCAGTCAAACAGGGGGCGGGCGAAACACCATATATTTT	CASSQTGGGRNTIYF
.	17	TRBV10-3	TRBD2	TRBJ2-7	TGTGCCATCAGTGAGGTACCCGGGACTAGCGGCTCCTACGAGCAGTACTTC	CAISEVPGTSGSYEQYF
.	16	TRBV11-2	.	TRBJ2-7	TGTGCCAGCAGCAGCGACGGGGAGGCAAGCTCCTACGAGCAGTACTTC	CASSSDGEASSYEQYF
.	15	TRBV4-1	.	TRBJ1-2	TGCGCCAGCAGCCAAGAAACGGGGGGGAACTATGGCTACACCTTC	CASSQETGGNYGYTF
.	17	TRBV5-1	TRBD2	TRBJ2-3	TGCGCCAGCAGCTTGGGCAGCGGGGGATCACCCACAGATACGCAGTATTTT	CASSLGSGGSPTDTQYF
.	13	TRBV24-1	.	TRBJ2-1	TGTGCCACCAGTGATTTGAGAGGTGATGAGCAGTTCTTC	CATSDLRGDEQFF
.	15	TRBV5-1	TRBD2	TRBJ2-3	TGCGCCAGCAGCTTGACGGGAGGTTTGGCAGATACGCAGTATTTT	CASSLTGGLADTQYF
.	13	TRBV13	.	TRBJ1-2	TGTGCCAGCTCCCGACAGCCCGCCTATGGCTACACCTTC	CASSRQPAYGYTF
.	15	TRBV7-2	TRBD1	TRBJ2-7	TGTGCCAGCAGCTCCCCCGGGACAGGGTCCTACGAGCAGTACTTC	CASSSPGTGSYEQYF
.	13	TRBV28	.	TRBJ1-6	TGTGCCACCATACAGGGCGGCTACTCACCCCTCCACTTT	CATIQGGYSPLHF
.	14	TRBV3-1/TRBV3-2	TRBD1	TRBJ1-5	TGTGCCAGCAGCCGAGAGACAGGGGGTCAGCCCCAGCATTTT	CASSRETGGQPQHF